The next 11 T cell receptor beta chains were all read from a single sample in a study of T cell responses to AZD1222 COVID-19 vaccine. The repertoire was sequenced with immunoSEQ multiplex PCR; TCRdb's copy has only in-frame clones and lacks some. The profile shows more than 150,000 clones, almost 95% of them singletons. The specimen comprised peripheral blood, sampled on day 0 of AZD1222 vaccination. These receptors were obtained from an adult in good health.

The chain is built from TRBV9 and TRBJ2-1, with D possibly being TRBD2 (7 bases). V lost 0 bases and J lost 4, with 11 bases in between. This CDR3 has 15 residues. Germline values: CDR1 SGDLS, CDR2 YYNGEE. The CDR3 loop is CASSVDGGRYNEQFF. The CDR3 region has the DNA TGTGCCAGCAGCGTAGACGGGGGGCGTTACAATGAGCAGTTCTTC.

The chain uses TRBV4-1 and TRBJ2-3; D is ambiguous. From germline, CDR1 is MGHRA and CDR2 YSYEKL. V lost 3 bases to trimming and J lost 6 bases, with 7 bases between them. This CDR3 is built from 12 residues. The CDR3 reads CASSQEQDTQYF. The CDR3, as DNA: TGCGCCAGCAGCCAGGAACAGGATACGCAGTATTTT.

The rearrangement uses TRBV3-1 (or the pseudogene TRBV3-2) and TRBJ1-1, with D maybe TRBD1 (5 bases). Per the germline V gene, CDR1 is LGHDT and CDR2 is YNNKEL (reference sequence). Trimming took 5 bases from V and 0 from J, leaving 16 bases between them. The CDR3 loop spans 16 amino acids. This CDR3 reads CASSSGSLRVNTEAFF. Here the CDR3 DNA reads TGTGCCAGCAGCTCAGGGTCCCTTAGGGTGAACACTGAAGCTTTCTTT.

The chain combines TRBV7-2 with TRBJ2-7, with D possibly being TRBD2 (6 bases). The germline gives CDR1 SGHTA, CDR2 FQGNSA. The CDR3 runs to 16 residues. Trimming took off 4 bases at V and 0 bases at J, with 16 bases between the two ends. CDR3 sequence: CASSSTKRALSYEQYF. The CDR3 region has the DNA TGTGCCAGCAGCTCGACCAAGCGGGCCCTCTCCTACGAGCAGTACTTC.

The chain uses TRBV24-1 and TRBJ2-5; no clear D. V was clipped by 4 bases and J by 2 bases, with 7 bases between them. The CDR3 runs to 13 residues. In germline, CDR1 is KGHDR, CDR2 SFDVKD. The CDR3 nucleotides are TGTGCCACCAGTGAACGAGCTCAAGAGACCCAGTACTTC. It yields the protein CATSERAQETQYF.

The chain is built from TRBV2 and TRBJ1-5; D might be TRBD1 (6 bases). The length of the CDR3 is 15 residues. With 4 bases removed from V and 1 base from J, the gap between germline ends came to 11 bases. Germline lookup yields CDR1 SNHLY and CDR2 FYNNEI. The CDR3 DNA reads TGTGCCAGCAGTGGTGGGCAGGGGAGCAATCAGCCCCAGCATTTT. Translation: CASSGGQGSNQPQHF.

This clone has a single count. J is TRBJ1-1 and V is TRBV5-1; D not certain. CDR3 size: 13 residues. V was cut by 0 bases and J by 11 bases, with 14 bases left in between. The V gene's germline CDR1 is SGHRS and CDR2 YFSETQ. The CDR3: CASSLEANLAAFF. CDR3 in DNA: TGCGCCAGCAGCTTGGAGGCAAATCTGGCTGCTTTCTTT.

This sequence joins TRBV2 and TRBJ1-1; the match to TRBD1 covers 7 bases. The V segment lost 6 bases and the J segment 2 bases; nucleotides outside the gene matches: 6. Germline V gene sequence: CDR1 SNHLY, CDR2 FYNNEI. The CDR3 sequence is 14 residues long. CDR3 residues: CASSEGQINTEAFF. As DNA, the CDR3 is TGTGCCAGCAGCGAGGGACAGATCAACACTGAAGCTTTCTTT.

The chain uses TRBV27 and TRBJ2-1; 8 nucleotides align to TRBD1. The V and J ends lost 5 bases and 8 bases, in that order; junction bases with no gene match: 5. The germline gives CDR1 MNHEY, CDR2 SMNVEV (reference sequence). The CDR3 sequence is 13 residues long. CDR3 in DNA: TGTGCCAGCAGTACCCTGGACAGGGATGAGCAGTTCTTC. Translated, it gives CASSTLDRDEQFF.

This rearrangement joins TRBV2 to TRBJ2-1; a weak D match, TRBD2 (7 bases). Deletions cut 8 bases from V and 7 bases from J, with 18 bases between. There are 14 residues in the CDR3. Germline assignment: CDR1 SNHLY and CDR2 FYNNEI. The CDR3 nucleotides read TGTGCCAGCGGAGGACAGCCGGGGGGTAATGAGCAGTTCTTC. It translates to CASGGQPGGNEQFF.

In DNA, the CDR3 is TGTGCCAGCAGTTCTTTGGGGGACACAGATACGCAGTATTTT. It codes for CASSSLGDTDTQYF. J is TRBJ2-3 and V is TRBV6-2 or TRBV6-3; D is tentatively TRBD1 or TRBD2 (5 bases each). V was clipped by 4 bases and J by 2 bases, with 10 bases between them. This CDR3 region has 14 residues. Per the germline V gene, CDR1 is MNHEY and CDR2 is SVGEGT.